Presented here are 17 T cell receptor beta chains from one specimen sequenced in a study of identifying expanded T cells in peripheral blood. The assay was immunoSEQ multiplex PCR, and TCRdb's table has in-frame clones only and misses some. The sample carries under 95,000 clones, 70% to 90% recorded once. The sequenced sample was blood. Receptors originate from a person aged 18 to 70 in good health.

The genes are TRBV21-1 and TRBJ2-7; the table's D call of TRBD1 was not tested on the DNA. TRBV21-1 is a recognized pseudogene. The CDR3 spans 16 residues. CDR3 in amino acids: CASSPMGKGAVYEQYF. As DNA, the CDR3 is TGTGCCAGCAGCCCCATGGGGAAGGGGGCTGTTTACGAGCAGTACTTC.

The chain links TRBV5-1 to TRBJ1-1; no firm D call. Trimming left V 0 bases short and J 1 base short, with 10 bases between. CDR1 SGHRS and CDR2 YFSETQ come from the germline V gene. CDR3 length equals 15 residues. The DNA for the CDR3 is TGCGCCAGCAGCTTGGATGGGTCCCCGAACACTGAAGCTTTCTTT. Protein: CASSLDGSPNTEAFF. Filled out from reference TRBV5-1 and TRBJ1-1, the complete variable domain reads KAGVTQTPRYLIKTRGQQVTLSCSPISGHRSVSWYQQTPGQGLQFLFEYFSETQRNKGNFPGRFSGRQFSNSRSEMNVSTLELGDSALYLCASSLDGSPNTEAFFGQGTRLTVV.

The rearrangement uses TRBV7-2 and TRBJ2-3; 10 nucleotides match TRBD2. V lost 2 bases to trimming and J lost 6 bases; unmatched junction nucleotides: 5. CDR3 length equals 15 residues. The germline V gene encodes CDR1 SGHTA and CDR2 FQGNSA. CDR3 in amino acids: CASSLSGREGDTQYF. The CDR3 coding sequence is TGTGCCAGCAGCTTAAGCGGGAGGGAAGGCGATACGCAGTATTTT.

The V call is TRBV13, the J call TRBJ2-7; a weak D match, TRBD1 (5 bases). V was pared by 5 bases and J by 0 bases, with 11 bases between. The CDR3 spans 14 residues. CDR1 is PRHDT and CDR2 is FYEKMQ in the germline V gene (reference sequence). The CDR3 sequence is CASSPRQSSYEQYF. In DNA, the CDR3 is TGTGCCAGCAGCCCTCGACAGAGCTCCTACGAGCAGTACTTC.

This clone was counted only a few times. The chain has TRBV4-2 and TRBJ2-1; D is undetermined. V was cut by 0 bases and J by 4 bases, with 7 bases left in between. CDR1 is LGHNA, CDR2 YNFKEQ, per germline. The CDR3 has 14 amino acids. The CDR3 region has the DNA TGTGCCAGCAGCCAAGATTTGCTGTACAATGAGCAGTTCTTC. The encoded protein is CASSQDLLYNEQFF.

The chain recombines TRBV7-2 with TRBJ2-7; 9 positions match TRBD2. Germline CDR1 and CDR2: SGHTA and FQGNSA. CDR3 length: 15 residues. Trimming at V came to 2 bases and at J to 2 bases, leaving 4 bases not matched to a gene. The CDR3 spells CASSLKAGGPYEQYF. The CDR3 DNA is TGTGCCAGCAGCTTAAAAGCGGGAGGCCCCTACGAGCAGTACTTC.

The rearrangement links TRBV25-1 to TRBJ2-4; D is undetermined. Between the trimmed V and J ends, which lost 3 bases and 5 bases, there was a span of 2 bases. The CDR3 covers 11 residues. The germline V gene encodes CDR1 MGHDK and CDR2 SYGVNS. The CDR3 DNA reads TGTGCCAGCAGTGATGAAAACATTCAGTACTTC. Amino acid sequence: CASSDENIQYF.

The chain couples TRBV19 to TRBJ1-5, with D uncertain. Germline V gives CDR1 LNHDA, CDR2 SQIVND (reference sequence). The CDR3 is 14 amino acids. The V end lost 3 bases, the J end lost 6 bases, and 12 bases lay between the germline ends. The CDR3 region is CASSMVGLGQPQHF. The CDR3 coding sequence is TGTGCCAGTAGTATGGTAGGGCTCGGTCAGCCCCAGCATTTT.

This clone was counted a few times. The chain carries TRBV6-6 and TRBJ1-2; D uncertain. The CDR3 totals 14 residues. Germline V gene lookup returns CDR1 MNHNY and CDR2 SVGAGI (reference sequence). V was cut by 0 bases and J by 8 bases, with 13 bases left in between. CDR3 coding DNA: TGTGCCAGCAGTTACTCGCCGAGCTATGGAGGCTACACCTTC. It translates to CASSYSPSYGGYTF.

This clone appeared once. V usage is TRBV15 and J usage is TRBJ2-7; D is ambiguous. The CDR3 sequence is 14 residues long. The germline CDR1 and CDR2 sequences are LNHNV and YYDKDF (reference sequence). V was trimmed by 0 bases and J by 2 bases, leaving 8 bases between them. This CDR3 is CATSRDVVTYEQYF. CDR3 sequence (DNA): TGTGCCACCAGCAGAGATGTGGTGACCTACGAGCAGTACTTC.

The gene calls are TRBV7-8 and TRBJ2-3, with 8 nucleotides matching TRBD2. Germline loops: CDR1 SGHVS, CDR2 FQNEAQ. CDR3 length equals 15 residues. V was clipped by 4 bases and J by 6 bases; unmatched bases: 9. The CDR3 nucleotides are TGTGCCAGCAGCTCCCCAGCGGGAGAAAGGGATACGCAGTATTTT. Amino acids: CASSSPAGERDTQYF.

The chain joins TRBV28 to TRBJ1-2; the match to TRBD1 covers 7 bases. This CDR3 comprises 16 residues. V trimming: 1 base; J trimming: 3 bases; junction bases outside the gene matches: 8. Germline lookup yields CDR1 MDHEN and CDR2 SYDVKM. The CDR3 spells CASSLFVKGADYGYTF. In DNA form, the CDR3 reads TGTGCCAGCAGTTTATTTGTAAAGGGGGCTGACTATGGCTACACCTTC.

The chain links TRBV5-1 to TRBJ1-2, with 7 nucleotides matching TRBD1. V dropped 3 bases and J dropped 4; count of bases not matched to a gene: 9. The CDR3 has 15 amino acids. CDR1 is SGHRS and CDR2 is YFSETQ in the germline V gene. The CDR3 coding sequence is TGCGCCAGCAGCTCCTTAGGGACAGCGAGCTATGGCTACACCTTC. Translating it yields CASSSLGTASYGYTF.

The chain has TRBV4-3 and TRBJ1-2; D is uncertain. The CDR3 totals 13 residues. Germline V gene sequence: CDR1 LGHNA, CDR2 YSLEER. Trimming took off 0 bases at V and 4 bases at J, with 6 bases between the two ends. The CDR3 DNA reads TGCGCCAGCAGCCAAGATTTTGGCTATGGCTACACCTTC. Its translation: CASSQDFGYGYTF.

The gene calls are TRBV19 and TRBJ2-4; TRBD1 matches 7 bases. The CDR3 runs to 17 residues. V lost 5 bases and J lost 0; bases outside the gene matches: 10. Germline V CDR1 and CDR2: LNHDA, SQIVND (reference sequence). The CDR3 reads CASSPRTGLIAKNIQYF. CDR3 DNA: TGTGCCAGTAGTCCCCGGACAGGCCTAATAGCCAAAAACATTCAGTACTTC.

This clone has only a few counts. The chain employs TRBV30 and TRBJ1-6; 7 nucleotides match TRBD1. With V trimmed by 0 bases and J by 11 bases, 10 bases remained unmatched. This CDR3 comprises 15 residues. CDR1 is GTSNPN, CDR2 SVGIG, per germline (reference sequence). As DNA, the CDR3 is TGTGCCTGGAGTGTACCTCTTCGGGACAGTGCACCCCTCCACTTT. The encoded protein is CAWSVPLRDSAPLHF.

V and J are TRBV6-6 and TRBJ1-2; D gene ambiguous. CDR3 size: 11 residues. Looked up from germline, CDR1 is MNHNY and CDR2 is SVGAGI (reference sequence). V lost 6 bases, J lost 8 bases, and 10 bases lay in between. The CDR3 DNA sequence: TGTGCCAGCAGCCCCTTTCGGGGCTACACCTTC. This translates into CASSPFRGYTF.